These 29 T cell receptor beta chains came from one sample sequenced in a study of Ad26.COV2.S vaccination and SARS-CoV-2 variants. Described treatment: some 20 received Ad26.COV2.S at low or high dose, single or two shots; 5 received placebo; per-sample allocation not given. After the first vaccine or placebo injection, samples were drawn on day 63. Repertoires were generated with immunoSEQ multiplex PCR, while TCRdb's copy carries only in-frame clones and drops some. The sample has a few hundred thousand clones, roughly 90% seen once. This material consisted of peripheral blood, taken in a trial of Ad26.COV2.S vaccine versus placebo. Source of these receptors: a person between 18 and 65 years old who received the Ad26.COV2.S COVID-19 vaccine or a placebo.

CDR3 nucleotides: TGTGCCAGCTCACCTACAGGGGAGGGTGGCTACACCTTC. This codes for CASSPTGEGGYTF. The chain joins TRBV18 to TRBJ1-2; 7 bases are a match to TRBD1. CDR1 and CDR2 (germline): KGHSH, LQKENI. The J segment lost 7 bases and the V segment lost 3 bases, leaving 5 bases of the junction unmatched. This CDR3 has 13 amino acids.

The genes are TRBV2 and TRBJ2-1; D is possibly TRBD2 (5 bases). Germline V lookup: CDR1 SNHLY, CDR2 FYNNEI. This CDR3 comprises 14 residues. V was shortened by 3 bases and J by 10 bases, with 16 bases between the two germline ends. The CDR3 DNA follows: TGTGCCAGCAGTGACACCAGGCTAGCCCGCGAGCAGTTCTTC. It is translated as CASSDTRLAREQFF.

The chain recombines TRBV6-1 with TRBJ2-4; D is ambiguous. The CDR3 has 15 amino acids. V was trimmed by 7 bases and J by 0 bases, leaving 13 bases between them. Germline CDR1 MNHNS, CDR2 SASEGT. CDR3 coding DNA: TGTGCCAGCAACGACGGGTCTAGAGCCAAAAACATTCAGTACTTC. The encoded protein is CASNDGSRAKNIQYF.

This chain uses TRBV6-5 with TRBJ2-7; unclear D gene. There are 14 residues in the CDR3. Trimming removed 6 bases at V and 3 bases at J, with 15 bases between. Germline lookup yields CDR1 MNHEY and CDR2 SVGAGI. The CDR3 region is CASRAGQYYYEQYF. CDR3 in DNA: TGTGCCAGCAGGGCAGGCCAGTATTACTACGAGCAGTACTTC.

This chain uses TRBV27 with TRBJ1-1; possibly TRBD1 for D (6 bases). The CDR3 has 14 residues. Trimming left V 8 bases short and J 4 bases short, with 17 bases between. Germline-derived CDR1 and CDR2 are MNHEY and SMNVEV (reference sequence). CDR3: CASAFPGASTEAFF. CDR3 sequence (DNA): TGTGCCAGCGCCTTTCCGGGGGCCAGCACTGAAGCTTTCTTT.

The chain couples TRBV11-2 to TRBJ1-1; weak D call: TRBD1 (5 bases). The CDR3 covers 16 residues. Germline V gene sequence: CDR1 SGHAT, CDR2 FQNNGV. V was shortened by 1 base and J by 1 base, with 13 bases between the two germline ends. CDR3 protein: CASSLAWGVTNTEAFF. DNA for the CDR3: TGTGCCAGCAGCTTAGCCTGGGGGGTAACGAACACTGAAGCTTTCTTT.

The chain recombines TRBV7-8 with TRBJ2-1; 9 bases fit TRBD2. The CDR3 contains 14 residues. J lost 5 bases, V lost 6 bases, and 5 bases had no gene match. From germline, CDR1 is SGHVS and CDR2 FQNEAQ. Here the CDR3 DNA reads TGTGCCAGCAGAGGTAGCGGGAGCAACAATGAGCAGTTCTTC. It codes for CASRGSGSNNEQFF.

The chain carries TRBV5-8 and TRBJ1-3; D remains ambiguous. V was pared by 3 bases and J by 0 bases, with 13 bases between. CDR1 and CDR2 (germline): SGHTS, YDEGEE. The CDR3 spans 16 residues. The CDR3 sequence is CASSSEWVFSGNTIYF. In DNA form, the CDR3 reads TGTGCCAGCAGCTCAGAGTGGGTCTTCTCTGGAAACACCATATATTTT.

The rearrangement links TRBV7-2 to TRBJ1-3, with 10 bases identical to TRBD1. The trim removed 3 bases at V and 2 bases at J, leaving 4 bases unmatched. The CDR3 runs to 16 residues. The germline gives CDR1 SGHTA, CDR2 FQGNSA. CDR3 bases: TGTGCCAGCAGCTTCGAGACAGGGGGCACTGGAAACACCATATATTTT. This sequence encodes CASSFETGGTGNTIYF.

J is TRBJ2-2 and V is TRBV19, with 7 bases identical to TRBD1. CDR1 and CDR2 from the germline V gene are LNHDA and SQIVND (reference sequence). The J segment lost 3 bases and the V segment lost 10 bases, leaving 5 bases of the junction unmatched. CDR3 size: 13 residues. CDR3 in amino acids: CATPDRDTGELFF. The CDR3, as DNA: TGTGCCACTCCTGACAGGGACACCGGGGAGCTGTTTTTT.

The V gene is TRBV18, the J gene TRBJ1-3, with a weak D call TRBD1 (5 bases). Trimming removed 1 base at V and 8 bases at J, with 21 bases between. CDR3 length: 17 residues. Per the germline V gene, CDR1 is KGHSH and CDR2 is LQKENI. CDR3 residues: CASSPLRDLPTGDTIYF. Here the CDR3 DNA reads TGTGCCAGCTCACCACTGAGGGACCTTCCCACTGGGGACACCATATATTTT.

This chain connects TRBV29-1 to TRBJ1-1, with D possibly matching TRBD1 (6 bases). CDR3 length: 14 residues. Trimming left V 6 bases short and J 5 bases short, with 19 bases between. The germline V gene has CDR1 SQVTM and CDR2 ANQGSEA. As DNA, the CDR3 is TGCAGCGTGCGCACAGGGAGGGAGGAAACTGAAGCTTTCTTT. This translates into CSVRTGREETEAFF.

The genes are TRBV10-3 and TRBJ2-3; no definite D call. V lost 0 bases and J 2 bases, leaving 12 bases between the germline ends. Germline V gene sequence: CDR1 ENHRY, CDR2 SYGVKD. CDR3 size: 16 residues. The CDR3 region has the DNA TGTGCCATCAGTGAGTCTGCGGAGTTGGACACAGATACGCAGTATTTT. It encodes CAISESAELDTDTQYF.

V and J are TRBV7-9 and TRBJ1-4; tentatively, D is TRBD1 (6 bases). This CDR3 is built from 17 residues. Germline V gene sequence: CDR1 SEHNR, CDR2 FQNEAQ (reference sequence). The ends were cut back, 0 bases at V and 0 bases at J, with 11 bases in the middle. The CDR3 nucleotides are TGTGCCAGCAGCTTAGCGCGGGACACCACAACTAATGAAAAACTGTTTTTT. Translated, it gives CASSLARDTTTNEKLFF.

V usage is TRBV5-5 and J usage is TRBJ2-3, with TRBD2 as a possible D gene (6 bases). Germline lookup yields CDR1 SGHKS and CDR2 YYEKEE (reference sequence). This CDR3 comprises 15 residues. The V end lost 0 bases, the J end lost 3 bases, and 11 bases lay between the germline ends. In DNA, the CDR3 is TGTGCCAGCAGCTTGGCGCCGGGGGTAACAGATACGCAGTATTTT. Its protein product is CASSLAPGVTDTQYF.

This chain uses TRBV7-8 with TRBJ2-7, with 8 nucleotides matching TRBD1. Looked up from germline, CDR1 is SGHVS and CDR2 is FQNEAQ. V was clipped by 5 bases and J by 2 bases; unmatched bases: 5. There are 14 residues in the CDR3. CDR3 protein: CASSPGQGTYEQYV. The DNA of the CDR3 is TGTGCCAGCAGCCCCGGACAGGGAACCTACGAGCAGTACGTC.

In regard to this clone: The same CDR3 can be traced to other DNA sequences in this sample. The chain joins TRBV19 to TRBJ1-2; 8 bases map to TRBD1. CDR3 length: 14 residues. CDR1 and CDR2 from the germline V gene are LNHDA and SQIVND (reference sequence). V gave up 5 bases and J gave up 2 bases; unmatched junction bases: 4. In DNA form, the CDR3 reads TGTGCCAGTAGTCCGAGGACAGGGAACTATGGCTACACCTTC. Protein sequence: CASSPRTGNYGYTF.

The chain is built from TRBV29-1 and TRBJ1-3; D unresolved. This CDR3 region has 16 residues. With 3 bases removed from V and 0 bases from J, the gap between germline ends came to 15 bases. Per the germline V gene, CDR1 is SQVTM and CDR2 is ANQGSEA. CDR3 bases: TGCAGCGTTGACCGAACCCACGATGTCTCTGGAAACACCATATATTTT. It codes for CSVDRTHDVSGNTIYF.

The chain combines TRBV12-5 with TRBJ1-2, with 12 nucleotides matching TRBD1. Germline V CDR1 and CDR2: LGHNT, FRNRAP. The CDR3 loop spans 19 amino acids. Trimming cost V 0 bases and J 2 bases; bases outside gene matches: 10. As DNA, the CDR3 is TGTGCTAGTGGTTTGGTACTACCGGGACAGGGGGCTTGGAACTATGGCTACACCTTC. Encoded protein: CASGLVLPGQGAWNYGYTF.

The CDR3 DNA reads TGTGCCAGCCGCACGGCAGCGGCGGGGCCTAATACCGAGCAGTTCTTC. It is translated as CASRTAAAGPNTEQFF. The chain has TRBV13 and TRBJ2-1; perhaps TRBD2 as D (6 bases). Germline assignment: CDR1 PRHDT and CDR2 FYEKMQ (reference sequence). This CDR3 spans 16 amino acids. V was trimmed by 8 bases and J by 10 bases, leaving 27 bases between them.

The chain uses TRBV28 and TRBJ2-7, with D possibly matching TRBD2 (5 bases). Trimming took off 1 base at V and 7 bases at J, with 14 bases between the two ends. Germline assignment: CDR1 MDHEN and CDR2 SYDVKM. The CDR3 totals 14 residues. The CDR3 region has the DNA TGTGCCAGCAGTTTATCAGTGTTCGGGGTGGAGCAGTACGTC. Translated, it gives CASSLSVFGVEQYV.

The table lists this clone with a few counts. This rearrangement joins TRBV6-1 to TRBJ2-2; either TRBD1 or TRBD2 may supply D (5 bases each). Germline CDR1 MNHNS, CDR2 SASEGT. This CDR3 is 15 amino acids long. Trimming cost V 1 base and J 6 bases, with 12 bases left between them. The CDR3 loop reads CASSEGQGVAGELFF. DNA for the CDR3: TGTGCCAGCAGTGAAGGGCAGGGAGTGGCCGGGGAGCTGTTTTTT.

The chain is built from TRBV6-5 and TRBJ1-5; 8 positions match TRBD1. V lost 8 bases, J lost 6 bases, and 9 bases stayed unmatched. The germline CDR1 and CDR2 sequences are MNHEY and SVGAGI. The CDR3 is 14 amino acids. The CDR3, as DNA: TGTGCCAGCCGACGTCCAGGGGGCAGTCAGCCCCAGCATTTT. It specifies CASRRPGGSQPQHF.

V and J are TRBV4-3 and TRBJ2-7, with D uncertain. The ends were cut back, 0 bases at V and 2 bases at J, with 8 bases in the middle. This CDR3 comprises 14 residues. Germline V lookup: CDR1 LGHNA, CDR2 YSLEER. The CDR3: CASSQDGTPYEQYF. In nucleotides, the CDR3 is TGCGCCAGCAGCCAAGATGGAACTCCCTACGAGCAGTACTTC.

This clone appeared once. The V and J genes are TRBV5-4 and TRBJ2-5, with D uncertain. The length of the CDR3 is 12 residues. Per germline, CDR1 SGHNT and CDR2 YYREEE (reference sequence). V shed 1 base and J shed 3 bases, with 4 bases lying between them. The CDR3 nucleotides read TGTGCCAGCAGCTTGTTTGAAGAGACCCAGTACTTC. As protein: CASSLFEETQYF.

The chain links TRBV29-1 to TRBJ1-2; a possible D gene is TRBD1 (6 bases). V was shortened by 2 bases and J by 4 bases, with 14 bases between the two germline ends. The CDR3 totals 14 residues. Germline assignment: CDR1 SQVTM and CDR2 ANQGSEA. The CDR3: CSVEITQGTYGYTF. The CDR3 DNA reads TGCAGCGTTGAAATCACACAGGGAACCTATGGCTACACCTTC.

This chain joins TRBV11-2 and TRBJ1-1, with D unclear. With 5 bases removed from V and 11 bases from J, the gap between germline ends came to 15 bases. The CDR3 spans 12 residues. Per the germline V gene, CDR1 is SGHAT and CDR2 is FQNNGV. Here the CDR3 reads CASSLGEMRAFF. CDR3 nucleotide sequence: TGTGCCAGCAGCCTTGGTGAGATGCGGGCTTTCTTT.

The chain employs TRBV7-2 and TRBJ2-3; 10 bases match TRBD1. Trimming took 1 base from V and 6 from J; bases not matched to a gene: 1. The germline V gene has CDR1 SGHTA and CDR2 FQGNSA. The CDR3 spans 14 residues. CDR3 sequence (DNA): TGTGCCAGCAGCTTAGTGACAGGGGGCGATACGCAGTATTTT. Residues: CASSLVTGGDTQYF.

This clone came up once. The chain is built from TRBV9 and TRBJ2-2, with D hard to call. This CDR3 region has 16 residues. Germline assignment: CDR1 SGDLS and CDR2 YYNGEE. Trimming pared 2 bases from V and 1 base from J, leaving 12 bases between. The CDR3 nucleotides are TGTGCCAGCAGCGTTGGAAAACTTAGGAACACCGGGGAGCTGTTTTTT. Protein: CASSVGKLRNTGELFF.